This T cell receptor beta chain was captured by sequencing in a study of neoadjuvant anti-PD-1 for oral cavity cancer. Study information: Nivolumab at 3 mg/kg was mostly given biweekly, three to four doses, pre-surgery.

Turning to this clone: Antigen specificity is unknown.

Germline lookup yields CDR1 MGHRA and CDR2 YSYEKL. V trimming: 0 bases; J trimming: 4 bases; junction bases outside the gene matches: 5. The CDR3 is made up of 15 amino acids. Patients had newly diagnosed, untreated stage II-IVA oral cavity squamous cell carcinoma. Blood cells were analyzed directly, without culture or expansion. Whole-study findings and limits: Higher pretreatment Treg/Th17 ratios tracked higher pretreatment blood clonality.

Data came from immunoSEQ multiplex PCR; TCRdb stores just in-frame clones and leaves some out. The sample holds 84,000 or so clones, approximately 84% seen once. Sequenced material: PBMCs, taken before nivolumab (anti-PD-1) treatment. The sequence came from a person aged 35 to 85 with oral cavity squamous cell carcinoma. The V gene is TRBV4-1, the J gene TRBJ2-5; TRBD2 matches 7 bases. The CDR3 loop reads CASSQDTAGVETQYF. CDR3 nucleotide sequence: TGCGCCAGCAGCCAAGATACGGCGGGAGTAGAGACCCAGTACTTC.